Listed here are 10 T cell receptor beta chains from one sample, sequenced in a study of blood T cell repertoires in COVID-19. Repertoires were generated with immunoSEQ multiplex PCR, while TCRdb's copy carries only in-frame clones and drops some. The sample carries hundreds of thousands of clones, roughly 85% recorded once. The sequenced sample consisted of peripheral blood. The receptors derive from a human donor in a cohort sampled during active COVID-19.

For the CDR3, the DNA is TGTGCCGGAGCCCGGGACAAATTTTCGGATGAGCAGTTCTTC. This sequence encodes CAGARDKFSDEQFF. The chain joins TRBV19 to TRBJ2-1; D perhaps matches TRBD1 (6 bases). V was shortened by 11 bases and J by 8 bases, with 22 bases between the two germline ends. This CDR3 has 14 residues. Germline CDR1 is LNHDA and CDR2 is SQIVND (reference sequence).

The rearrangement links TRBV19 to TRBJ2-2, with D possibly being TRBD1 (5 bases). Deletions cut 7 bases from V and 3 bases from J, with 9 bases between. This CDR3 has 13 amino acids. Per germline, CDR1 LNHDA and CDR2 SQIVND (reference sequence). CDR3 protein: CASNYRHTGELFF. The DNA for the CDR3 is TGTGCCAGTAACTACAGGCACACCGGGGAGCTGTTTTTT.

The chain carries TRBV5-1 and TRBJ1-2; 8 bases are shared with TRBD1. Germline trimming cut 4 bases from V and 7 bases from J; bases unmatched to any gene: 6. The germline V gene has CDR1 SGHRS and CDR2 YFSETQ. The CDR3 is 13 amino acids. CDR3 nucleotides: TGCGCCAGCAGCGGACAGGGATATCGTGGCTACACCTTC. It translates to CASSGQGYRGYTF.

This clone was seen a single time. The chain carries TRBV4-2 and TRBJ2-7, with 12 bases fitting TRBD2. The V segment lost 0 bases and the J segment 3 bases; nucleotides outside the gene matches: 12. Germline V gives CDR1 LGHNA, CDR2 YNFKEQ. CDR3 length: 19 amino acids. DNA for the CDR3: TGTGCCAGCAGCCAAGAGTTGCGACTAGCGGGGGCCGTGGGCTACGAGCAGTACTTC. It specifies CASSQELRLAGAVGYEQYF.

V and J are TRBV6-6 and TRBJ1-1, with D possibly being TRBD1 (5 bases). This CDR3 has 17 residues. V lost 5 bases to trimming and J lost 3 bases, with 22 bases between them. In germline, CDR1 is MNHNY, CDR2 SVGAGI (reference sequence). The DNA of the CDR3 is TGTGCCAGCAGTCCCAGGGCTGGGGGGATTAGGGACACTGAAGCTTTCTTT. Amino acid sequence: CASSPRAGGIRDTEAFF.

This clone has a single count. The J gene is TRBJ1-6, the V gene TRBV27, with TRBD1 identical over 10 bases. The germline V gene encodes CDR1 MNHEY and CDR2 SMNVEV (reference sequence). The CDR3 consists of 16 residues. After removal of 3 bases from V and 6 bases from J, the junction contained 5 bases not matched to a gene. CDR3 amino acids: CASSFGTGAGNSPLHF. In DNA, the CDR3 is TGTGCCAGCAGTTTTGGGACAGGGGCAGGTAATTCACCCCTCCACTTT.

Only a few counts were recorded for this clone. This chain uses TRBV5-1 with TRBJ2-2; the match to TRBD1 covers 8 bases. V was pared by 4 bases and J by 8 bases, with 13 bases of the junction left unmatched. The germline gives CDR1 SGHRS, CDR2 YFSETQ. CDR3 size: 16 residues. The CDR3 DNA reads TGCGCCAGCAGCATCGGGACAGGCCTAGTGAGTGGGGAGCTGTTTTTT. It translates to CASSIGTGLVSGELFF.

This clone was counted a single time. The V call is TRBV27, the J call TRBJ1-2; possibly TRBD1 for D (5 bases). Germline CDR1 is MNHEY and CDR2 is SMNVEV (reference sequence). With 6 bases removed from V and 0 bases from J, the gap between germline ends came to 14 bases. This CDR3 has 15 amino acids. The CDR3 sequence is CASRARQTTNYGYTF. CDR3 DNA: TGTGCCAGCAGGGCCCGACAGACAACTAACTATGGCTACACCTTC.

This chain joins TRBV6-6 and TRBJ1-4; TRBD1 agrees at 8 bases. The trim removed 6 bases at V and 7 bases at J, leaving 10 bases unmatched. From germline, CDR1 is MNHNY and CDR2 SVGAGI (reference sequence). The CDR3 length is 15 residues. CDR3 in DNA: TGTGCCAGCAGAACCGGACAGGGCGGTGGTGAAAAACTGTTTTTT. Protein product: CASRTGQGGGEKLFF.

V is TRBV6-1 and J is TRBJ1-2; the D is unclear. From germline, CDR1 is MNHNS and CDR2 SASEGT. This CDR3 has 15 residues. The V end lost 3 bases, the J end lost 5 bases, and 16 bases lay between the germline ends. The CDR3 coding sequence is TGTGCCAGCAGTGATCCCGACCAATGGACTTATGGCTACACCTTC. Protein: CASSDPDQWTYGYTF.